These 21 T cell receptor beta chains share one sample of origin, sequenced in a study of beta chain features in type 1 diabetes. Reverse transcription of all isolated RNA meant that expressed TCRB transcripts were sequenced. Profiled with immunoSEQ multiplex PCR; TCRdb holds only in-frame clones, not every one. Here the sample spans a few hundred thousand clones, roughly 9.6% being singletons. The sequencing sample was made of naive CD4+ T cells from blood. These receptors originate from a woman in her late teens or twenties in good health.

The gene calls are TRBV5-1 and TRBJ2-3, with a possible D match to TRBD1 (5 bases). Germline V CDR1 and CDR2: SGHRS, YFSETQ. Trimming removed 4 bases at V and 2 bases at J, with 11 bases between. The CDR3 has 14 residues. The CDR3 nucleotides read TGCGCCAGCAGCCCGGACAAGACCACAGATACGCAGTATTTT. It encodes CASSPDKTTDTQYF.

This clone was counted only a few times. The chain uses TRBV19 and TRBJ1-5; no firm D call. Trimming cost V 6 bases and J 3 bases, with 15 bases left between them. Germline V lookup: CDR1 LNHDA, CDR2 SQIVND (reference sequence). The CDR3 sequence is 15 residues long. The CDR3, as DNA: TGTGCCAGTAGAGCTAAGGTTACTAACAATCAGCCCCAGCATTTT. It encodes CASRAKVTNNQPQHF.

CDR3 sequence reads: CASSISGQFSYEQYF. The CDR3 DNA reads TGCGCCAGCAGCATCTCGGGACAGTTCTCCTACGAGCAGTACTTC. The J gene is TRBJ2-7, the V gene TRBV5-1, with 7 bases lining up with TRBD1. Trimming took 4 bases from V and 0 from J; bases not matched to a gene: 7. The CDR3 length is 15 residues. CDR1 and CDR2 from the germline V gene are SGHRS and YFSETQ.

This clone was counted a few times. This chain's CDR3 is CASSVLSGLLFTEAFF. CDR3 nucleotides: TGTGCCAGCAGCGTACTCTCGGGTTTACTGTTCACTGAAGCTTTCTTT. The rearrangement uses TRBV9 and TRBJ1-1; D is unresolved. Per the germline V gene, CDR1 is SGDLS and CDR2 is YYNGEE. CDR3 length: 16 amino acids. The ends were cut back, 1 base at V and 4 bases at J, with 17 bases in the middle.

V and J are TRBV9 and TRBJ2-5; 8 nucleotides match TRBD1. This CDR3 is 17 amino acids long. Germline-derived CDR1 and CDR2 are SGDLS and YYNGEE. V shed 0 bases and J 1 base; nucleotides not matched to a gene: 8. CDR3 bases: TGTGCCAGCAGCGTAGCCCCCCCCGGGACAGGCCAAGAGACCCAGTACTTC. Its protein is CASSVAPPGTGQETQYF.

The chain combines TRBV14 with TRBJ2-2; D is undetermined. CDR3 length: 15 residues. Germline-derived CDR1 and CDR2 are SGHDN and FVKESK. V lost 1 base, J lost 3 bases, and 9 bases lay in between. CDR3 in amino acids: CASSQVSGYTGELFF. In nucleotides, the CDR3 is TGTGCCAGCAGCCAAGTTTCAGGTTACACCGGGGAGCTGTTTTTT.

The V gene is TRBV5-1, the J gene TRBJ1-1; D unresolved. The CDR3 sequence is 11 residues long. V was clipped by 4 bases and J by 6 bases, with 7 bases between them. The germline V gene has CDR1 SGHRS and CDR2 YFSETQ. The CDR3 here is CASSTDSEAFF. CDR3 DNA: TGCGCCAGCAGCACCGACTCTGAAGCTTTCTTT.

In this sample, this clone turned up a few times. The chain is built from TRBV25-1 and TRBJ2-7; 10 bases fit TRBD1. V trimming: 5 bases; J trimming: 7 bases; junction bases outside the gene matches: 11. Germline values: CDR1 MGHDK, CDR2 SYGVNS. The CDR3 has 15 amino acids. The CDR3 region is CASSRPGQGMEEQYF. CDR3 coding DNA: TGTGCCAGCAGTAGACCGGGACAGGGGATGGAAGAGCAGTACTTC.

CDR3: CASSRGGLAGGQYF. The CDR3 region has the DNA TGTGCCAGCAGCCGGGGGGGACTAGCGGGAGGGCAGTACTTC. This chain connects TRBV5-4 to TRBJ2-7; 15 bases fit TRBD2. From germline, CDR1 is SGHNT and CDR2 YYREEE (reference sequence). Trimming removed 4 bases from V and 9 bases from J; junction bases left unmatched: 5. The CDR3 runs to 14 residues. The variable domain in full, completed from reference TRBV5-4 and TRBJ2-7, reads ETGVTQSPTHLIKTRGQQVTLRCSSQSGHNTVSWYQQALGQGPQFIFQYYREEENGRGNFPPRFSGLQFPNYSSELNVNALELDDSALYLCASSRGGLAGGQYFGPGTRLTVT.

This clone was detected only a few times. The CDR3 is CASSARRGYTF. As DNA, the CDR3 is TGTGCCAGTAGTGCCCGTCGGGGCTACACCTTC. The J gene is TRBJ1-2, the V gene TRBV19; D ambiguous. This CDR3 has 11 amino acids. Germline V gives CDR1 LNHDA, CDR2 SQIVND (reference sequence). The germline V and J ends were trimmed by 5 bases and 8 bases, with 9 bases remaining between them.

This clone occurred a few times. The CDR3 here is CASSVVGGETQYF. The CDR3 DNA reads as TGTGCCAGCAGCGTAGTAGGGGGAGAGACCCAGTACTTC. The chain recombines TRBV9 with TRBJ2-5; tentative D call: TRBD1 (6 bases). V was cut by 0 bases and J by 4 bases, with 7 bases left in between. CDR3 length: 13 amino acids. Germline CDR1 SGDLS, CDR2 YYNGEE. Variable domain in full (rest from reference TRBV9 and TRBJ2-5): DSGVTQTPKHLITATGQRVTLRCSPRSGDLSVYWYQQSLDQGLQFLIQYYNGEERAKGNILERFSAQQFPDLHSELNLSSLELGDSALYFCASSVVGGETQYFGPGTRLLVL.

CDR3 protein: CASSEDVYRVGTDTQYF. DNA of the CDR3: TGTGCCAGCAGTGAAGATGTCTACAGGGTAGGGACAGATACGCAGTATTTT. The chain uses TRBV6-1 and TRBJ2-3; the D gene is possibly TRBD1 (6 bases). Germline V gene sequence: CDR1 MNHNS, CDR2 SASEGT. This CDR3 comprises 17 residues. V was cut by 1 base and J by 3 bases, with 17 bases left in between.

This clone was observed a few times. This rearrangement joins TRBV2 to TRBJ2-3; D is unresolved. This CDR3 region has 14 residues. Germline V CDR1 and CDR2: SNHLY, FYNNEI. Trimming stripped 6 bases from V and 6 bases from J, with 16 bases between. CDR3 protein: CASRRQPSLDTQYF. The CDR3 DNA reads as TGTGCCAGCAGAAGACAACCCTCGCTGGATACGCAGTATTTT. Full variable domain (outside the CDR3, taken from reference TRBV2 and TRBJ2-3): EPEVTQTPSHQVTQMGQEVILRCVPISNHLYFYWYRQILGQKVEFLVSFYNNEISEKSEIFDDQFSVERPDGSNFTLKIRSTKLEDSAMYFCASRRQPSLDTQYFGPGTRLTVL.

This clone was detected a few times. The V call is TRBV5-4, the J call TRBJ2-1; 7 nucleotides line up with TRBD2. In germline, CDR1 is SGHNT, CDR2 YYREEE (reference sequence). The CDR3 sequence is 14 residues long. With 6 bases clipped from V and 7 bases from J, the junction kept 10 bases outside the gene matches. The CDR3 DNA sequence: TGTGCCAGCACCCTGGGGCTAGCGGAAAATGAGCAGTTCTTC. It specifies CASTLGLAENEQFF. Looking up the rest from reference TRBV5-4 and TRBJ2-1 gives the full variable domain: ETGVTQSPTHLIKTRGQQVTLRCSSQSGHNTVSWYQQALGQGPQFIFQYYREEENGRGNFPPRFSGLQFPNYSSELNVNALELDDSALYLCASTLGLAENEQFFGPGTRLTVL.

As to this clone: The same CDR3 also results from other DNA sequences found in this sample. This chain joins TRBV6-5 and TRBJ2-7; possibly TRBD1 for D (5 bases). This CDR3 has 11 residues. Trimming pared 7 bases from V and 4 bases from J, leaving 8 bases between. Germline assignment: CDR1 MNHEY and CDR2 SVGAGI. In DNA form, the CDR3 reads TGTGCCAGCACCCAGGGATACGAGCAGTACTTC. It encodes CASTQGYEQYF.

The chain couples TRBV29-1 to TRBJ1-1; D uncertain. Germline CDR1 is SQVTM and CDR2 is ANQGSEA. This CDR3 has 14 amino acids. V gave up 3 bases and J gave up 1 base, with 12 bases separating them. CDR3 nucleotide sequence: TGCAGCGTTGATGATGAGGTCGGGAACACTGAAGCTTTCTTT. Its protein product is CSVDDEVGNTEAFF.

There are a few counts of this clone. The chain joins TRBV19 to TRBJ2-5; D is perhaps TRBD2 (5 bases). V was cut by 5 bases and J by 5 bases, with 21 bases left in between. The germline CDR1 and CDR2 sequences are LNHDA and SQIVND (reference sequence). The CDR3 is 16 residues long. The CDR3 sequence is CASSLPGSRGEETQYF. Written as DNA, the CDR3 is TGTGCCAGTAGTCTACCCGGTTCGCGTGGGGAGGAGACCCAGTACTTC.

The chain carries TRBV7-8 and TRBJ1-1; 9 bases agree with TRBD1. V shed 4 bases, J shed 0 bases, and the junction held 9 bases outside the gene matches. This CDR3 comprises 17 residues. Germline CDR1 and CDR2: SGHVS and FQNEAQ. CDR3 in amino acids: CASSSITGTGLNTEAFF. The CDR3 bases are TGTGCCAGCAGCTCAATCACCGGGACAGGGTTGAACACTGAAGCTTTCTTT.

V is TRBV7-9 and J is TRBJ1-4; no reliable D call. The length of the CDR3 is 15 residues. Germline V lookup: CDR1 SEHNR, CDR2 FQNEAQ (reference sequence). V lost 1 base, J lost 5 bases, and 11 bases lay in between. CDR3 nucleotides: TGTGCCAGCAGCTTAGGTGCAGGCCTAAATGAAAAACTGTTTTTT. Translating gives CASSLGAGLNEKLFF.

CDR3 DNA sequence: TGTGCCAGCAGCCCAGGGGCAGGAAAACTAGCGGGAGTTGAAGAGCAGTACTTC. This translates into CASSPGAGKLAGVEEQYF. The gene calls are TRBV7-9 and TRBJ2-7; TRBD2 matches 11 bases. The J segment lost 7 bases and the V segment lost 5 bases, leaving 19 bases of the junction unmatched. This CDR3 is 18 amino acids long. Germline values: CDR1 SEHNR, CDR2 FQNEAQ (reference sequence).

The V and J genes are TRBV15 and TRBJ2-7; 7 positions match TRBD1. This CDR3 comprises 13 residues. The ends lost 4 bases at V and 3 bases at J; junction bases unmatched: 3. Germline CDR1 reads LNHNV; CDR2 reads YYDKDF (reference sequence). CDR3 nucleotide sequence: TGTGCCACCAGCAAGGGGGCTGGCTACGAGCAGTACTTC. It is translated as CATSKGAGYEQYF.